This record looks at one T cell receptor (beta chain) sequence and its context. The antigen this receptor binds is unknown. Base qualities are missing; no much larger clone stands one base away. Profiling of TCR beta VDJ combinations and CDR3 sequences used genomic DNA as the template. An Illumina HiSeq 2000 was the platform used for TCR repertoire sequencing. The original methods were these. TRBV/TRBJ rearrangement plots, CDR3 size and DJ length profiles, and Simpson's diversity index were used to assess repertoires. Whichever DNA sequence was most abundant in the deep sequencing data was defined as the immunodominant clone. CDR3 amino acid sequences were checked for sharing between subjects and were compared against published repertoires and the VDJdb database. TCRdb reran the public reads through fastp at Q25 and MiXCR, keeping productive beta chains. Rows matching on CDR3 protein sequence are summarized as one entry with the most common DNA and genes. TCRdb, not the original authors, processed these V and J calls. The sample yields roughly 250,000 distinct CDR3 sequences; around 82% were counted once. The ten biggest clones cover 40% to 55% of the sample.

Patients chosen for sequencing had shown expansion of CD8+CD57+ cells by flow cytometry. Severe acquired aplastic anemia was diagnosed in all patients according to International Study of Aplastic Anemia and Agranulocytosis and Camitta criteria. No therapy had been received by the patients at the time of blood sampling. TCR repertoires of sorted CD4+ and CD8+ blood T cells from severe aplastic anemia patients and healthy subjects were deep-sequenced in the study. Patients were enrolled under clinicaltrials.gov protocols 00001620, 01623167, 00001397, 00071045, 00081523 and 00961064 in the USA. Ficoll-Paque density gradient centrifugation was used to isolate peripheral blood mononuclear cells. CD4+ and CD8+ T cells were sorted by FACS or magnetic beads before DNA extraction. This record belongs to a study of CD8+CD57+ T cells in acquired aplastic anemia (dated by TCRdb to the late 2010s). As for the study more broadly: On average, sorted CD4+ and CD8+ cells yielded 2.5 to 3.5 ug of extracted DNA, with a range of 0.2 to 27.4 ug. A CD8+CD57+ expansion meant a frequency higher than the mean frequency seen in healthy subjects. Summary of the overall study and its limitations: Roughly 30 CD8+ CDR3 sequences were found to be shared between patients and controls, but these sequences appeared to be highly expressed in patients and within the immunodominant clones of the patients. Patients and healthy controls showed no significant difference in CD8+ Simpson's diversity (P=0.060).

Germline trimming: 3 bases from V, 8 bases from J; junction bases outside gene matches: 7. According to the germline V gene (reference sequence), CDR1 reads MNHEY and CDR2 reads SMNVEV. Spanning cysteine to phenylalanine, the CDR3 consists of 14 amino acids. Only the CDR3 portion is preserved as DNA: 42 bases, with reading frame beginning at the first base. The rearrangement joined TRBV27 to TRBJ2-3, with 8 middle bases fitting TRBD2. Sequences were obtained from sorted CD4+, CD8+, or CD8+CD57+ T cells (not recorded which) from PBMCs. The clonotype comes from a human donor with aplastic anemia. This receptor carries the CDR3 CASSFAGGNSTQYF. In nucleotides, the sequence is TGTGCCAGCAGTTTTGCGGGAGGTAATTCTACGCAGTATTTT.